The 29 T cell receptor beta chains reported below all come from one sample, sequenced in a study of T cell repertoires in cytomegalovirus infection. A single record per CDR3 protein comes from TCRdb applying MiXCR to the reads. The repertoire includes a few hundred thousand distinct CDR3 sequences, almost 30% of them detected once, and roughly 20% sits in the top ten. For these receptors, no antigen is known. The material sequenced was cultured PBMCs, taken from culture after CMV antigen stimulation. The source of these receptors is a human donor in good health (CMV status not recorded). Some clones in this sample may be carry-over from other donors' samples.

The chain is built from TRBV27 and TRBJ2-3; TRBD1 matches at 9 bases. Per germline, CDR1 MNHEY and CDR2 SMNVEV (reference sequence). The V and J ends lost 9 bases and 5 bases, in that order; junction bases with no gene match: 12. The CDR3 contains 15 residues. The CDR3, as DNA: TGTGCCAGTCAATCCGCGGGACAGGGCAAAGATACGCAGTATTTT. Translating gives CASQSAGQGKDTQYF.

CDR3 loop: CSARGPFLPDEGMNTEAFF. CDR3 coding DNA: TGCAGTGCTAGAGGGCCGTTTTTGCCGGATGAAGGCATGAACACTGAAGCTTTCTTT. J is TRBJ1-1 and V is TRBV20-1; D is ambiguous. The CDR3 loop spans 19 amino acids. Per the germline V gene, CDR1 is DFQATT and CDR2 is SNEGSKA (reference sequence). Trimming pared 1 base from V and 0 bases from J, leaving 24 bases between.

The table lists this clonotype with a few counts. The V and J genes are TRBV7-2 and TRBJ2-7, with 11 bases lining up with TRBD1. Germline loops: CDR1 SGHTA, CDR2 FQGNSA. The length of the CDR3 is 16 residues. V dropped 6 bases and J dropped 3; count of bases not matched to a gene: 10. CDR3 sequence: CASSYLGTGGGYEQYF. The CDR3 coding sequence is TGTGCCAGCAGTTATTTAGGGACAGGGGGAGGCTACGAGCAGTACTTC. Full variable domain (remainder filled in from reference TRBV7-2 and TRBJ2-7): GAGVSQSPSNKVTEKGKDVELRCDPISGHTALYWYRQSLGQGLEFLIYFQGNSAPDKSGLPSDRFSAERTGGSVSTLTIQRTQQEDSAVYLCASSYLGTGGGYEQYFGPGTRLTVT.

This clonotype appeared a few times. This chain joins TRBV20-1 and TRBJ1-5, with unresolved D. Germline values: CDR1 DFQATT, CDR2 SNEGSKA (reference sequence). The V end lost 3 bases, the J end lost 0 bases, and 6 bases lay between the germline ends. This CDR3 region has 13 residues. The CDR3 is CSARITSNQPQHF. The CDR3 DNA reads TGCAGTGCTAGGATAACTAGCAATCAGCCCCAGCATTTT.

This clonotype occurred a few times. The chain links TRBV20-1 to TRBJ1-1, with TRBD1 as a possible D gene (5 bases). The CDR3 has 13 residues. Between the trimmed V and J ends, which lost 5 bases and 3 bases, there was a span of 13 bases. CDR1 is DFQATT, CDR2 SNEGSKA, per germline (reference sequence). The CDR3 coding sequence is TGCAGTGCTGACAGAAGGGAATACACTGAAGCTTTCTTT. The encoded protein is CSADRREYTEAFF.

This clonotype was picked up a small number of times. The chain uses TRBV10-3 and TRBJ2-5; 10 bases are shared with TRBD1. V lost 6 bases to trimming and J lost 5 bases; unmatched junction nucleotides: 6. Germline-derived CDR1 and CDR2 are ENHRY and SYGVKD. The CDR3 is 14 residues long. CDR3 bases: TGTGCCATCAGCCGACAGGGGGCTGAGGAGACCCAGTACTTC. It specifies CAISRQGAEETQYF.

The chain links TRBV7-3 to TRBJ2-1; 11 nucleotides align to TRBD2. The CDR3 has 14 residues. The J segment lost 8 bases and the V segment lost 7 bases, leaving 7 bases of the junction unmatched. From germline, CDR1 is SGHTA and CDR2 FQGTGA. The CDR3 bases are TGTGCCAGCACCTTTAGCGGGGGGGGGGATGAGCAGTTCTTC. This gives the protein CASTFSGGGDEQFF. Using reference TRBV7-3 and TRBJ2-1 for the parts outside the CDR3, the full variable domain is GAGVSQTPSNKVTEKGKYVELRCDPISGHTALYWYRQSLGQGPEFLIYFQGTGAADDSGLPNDRFFAVRPEGSVSTLKIQRTERGDSAVYLCASTFSGGGDEQFFGPGTRLTVL.

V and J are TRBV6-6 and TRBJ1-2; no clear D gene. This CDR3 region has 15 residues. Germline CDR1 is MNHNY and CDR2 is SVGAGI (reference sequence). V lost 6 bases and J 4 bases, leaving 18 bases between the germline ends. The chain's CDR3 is CASSLPPSGSYGYTF. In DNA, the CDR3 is TGTGCCAGCAGCCTCCCCCCATCAGGCAGCTATGGCTACACCTTC.

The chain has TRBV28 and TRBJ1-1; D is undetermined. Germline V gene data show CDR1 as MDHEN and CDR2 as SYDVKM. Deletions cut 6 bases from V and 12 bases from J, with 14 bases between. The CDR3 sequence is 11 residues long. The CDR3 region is CASSDEGRPFF. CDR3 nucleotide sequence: TGTGCCAGCAGCGACGAAGGGAGACCTTTCTTT. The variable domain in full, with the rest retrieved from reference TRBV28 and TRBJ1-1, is DVKVTQSSRYLVKRTGEKVFLECVQDMDHENMFWYRQDPGLGLRLIYFSYDVKMKEKGDIPEGYSVSREKKERFSLILESASTNQTSMYLCASSDEGRPFFGQGTRLTVV.

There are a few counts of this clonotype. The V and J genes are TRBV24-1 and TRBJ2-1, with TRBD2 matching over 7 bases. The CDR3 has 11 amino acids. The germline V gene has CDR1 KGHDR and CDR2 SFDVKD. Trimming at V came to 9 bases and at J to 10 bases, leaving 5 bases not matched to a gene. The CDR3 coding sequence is TGTGCCACCGCGGGGGAAGGGGAGCAGTTCTTC. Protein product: CATAGEGEQFF.

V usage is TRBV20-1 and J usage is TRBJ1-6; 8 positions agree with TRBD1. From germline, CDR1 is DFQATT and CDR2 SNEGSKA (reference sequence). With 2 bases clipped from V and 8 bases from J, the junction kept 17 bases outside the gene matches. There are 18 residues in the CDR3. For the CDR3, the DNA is TGCAGTGCTAGACGCCGGGCAGGGGGCGGTAGGGGAGATTCACCCCTCCACTTT. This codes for CSARRRAGGGRGDSPLHF.

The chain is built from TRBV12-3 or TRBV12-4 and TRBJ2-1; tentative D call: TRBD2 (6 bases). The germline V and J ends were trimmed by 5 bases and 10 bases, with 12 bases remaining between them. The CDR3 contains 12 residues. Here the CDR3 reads CASSLGTAEQFF. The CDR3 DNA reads TGTGCCAGCAGTCTAGGGACTGCAGAGCAGTTCTTC.

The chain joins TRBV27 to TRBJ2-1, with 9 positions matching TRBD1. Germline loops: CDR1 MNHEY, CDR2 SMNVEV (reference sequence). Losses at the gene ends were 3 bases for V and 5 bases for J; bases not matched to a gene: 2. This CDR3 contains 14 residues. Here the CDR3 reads CASSLNRGHNEQFF. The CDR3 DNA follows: TGTGCCAGCAGTTTGAACAGGGGGCACAATGAGCAGTTCTTC.

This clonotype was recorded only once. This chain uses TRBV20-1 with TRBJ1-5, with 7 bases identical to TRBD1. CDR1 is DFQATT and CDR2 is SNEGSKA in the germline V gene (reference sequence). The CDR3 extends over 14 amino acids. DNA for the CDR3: TGCAATGCGAACCCCGGGACAGGCAATCAGCCCCAGCATTTT. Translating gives CNANPGTGNQPQHF.

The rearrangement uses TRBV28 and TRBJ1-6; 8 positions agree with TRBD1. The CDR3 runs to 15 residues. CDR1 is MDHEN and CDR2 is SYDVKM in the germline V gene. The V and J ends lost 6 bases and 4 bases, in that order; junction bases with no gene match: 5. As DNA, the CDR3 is TGTGCCAGCAGCCCGGGACAGGAATATAATTCACCCCTCCACTTT. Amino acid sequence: CASSPGQEYNSPLHF.

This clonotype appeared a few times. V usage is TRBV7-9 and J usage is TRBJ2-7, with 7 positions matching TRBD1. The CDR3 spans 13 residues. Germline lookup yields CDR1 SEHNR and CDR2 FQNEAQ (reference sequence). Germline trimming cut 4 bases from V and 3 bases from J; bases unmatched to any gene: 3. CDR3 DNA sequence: TGTGCCAGCAGCTCCGGACAGGTCTACGAGCAGTACTTC. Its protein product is CASSSGQVYEQYF.

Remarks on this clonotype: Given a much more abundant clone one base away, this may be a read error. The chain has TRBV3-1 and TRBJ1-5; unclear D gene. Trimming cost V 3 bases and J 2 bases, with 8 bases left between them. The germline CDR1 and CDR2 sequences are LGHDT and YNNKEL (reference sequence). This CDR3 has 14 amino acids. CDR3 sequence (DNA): TGTGCCAGCAGCCAGACATGGGGCAATCAGCCCCAGCATTTT. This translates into CASSQTWGNQPQHF.

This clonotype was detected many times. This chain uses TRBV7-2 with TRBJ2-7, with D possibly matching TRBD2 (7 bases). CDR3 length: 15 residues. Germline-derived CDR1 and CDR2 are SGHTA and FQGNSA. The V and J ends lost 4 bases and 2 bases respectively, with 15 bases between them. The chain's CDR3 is CASSSRGRGPYEQYF. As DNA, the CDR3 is TGTGCCAGCAGCTCAAGGGGGAGGGGTCCCTACGAGCAGTACTTC. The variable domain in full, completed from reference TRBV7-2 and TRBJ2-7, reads GAGVSQSPSNKVTEKGKDVELRCDPISGHTALYWYRQSLGQGLEFLIYFQGNSAPDKSGLPSDRFSAERTGGSVSTLTIQRTQQEDSAVYLCASSSRGRGPYEQYFGPGTRLTVT.

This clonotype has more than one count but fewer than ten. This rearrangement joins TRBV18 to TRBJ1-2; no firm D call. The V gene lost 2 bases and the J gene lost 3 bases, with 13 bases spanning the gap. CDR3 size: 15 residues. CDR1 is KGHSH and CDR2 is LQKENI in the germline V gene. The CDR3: CASSPVTGSHYGYTF. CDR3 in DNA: TGTGCCAGCTCACCAGTAACGGGGTCTCACTATGGCTACACCTTC.

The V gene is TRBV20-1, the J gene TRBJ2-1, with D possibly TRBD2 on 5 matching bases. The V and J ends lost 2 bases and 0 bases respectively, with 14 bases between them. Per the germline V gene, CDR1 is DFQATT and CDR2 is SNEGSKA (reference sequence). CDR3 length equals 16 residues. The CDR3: CSARRGTVSSYNEQFF. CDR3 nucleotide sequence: TGCAGTGCTAGACGGGGAACCGTGAGCTCCTACAATGAGCAGTTCTTC.

CDR3 amino acids: CASSTLGTSGKNGEQYF. CDR3 nucleotides: TGTGCCAGCAGTACCCTCGGGACTAGCGGGAAGAATGGCGAGCAGTACTTC. This chain connects TRBV6-2 or TRBV6-3 to TRBJ2-7; 13 bases are a match to TRBD2. V shed 5 bases, J shed 6 bases, and the junction held 13 bases outside the gene matches. From germline, CDR1 is MNHEY and CDR2 SVGEGT. The CDR3 consists of 17 residues.

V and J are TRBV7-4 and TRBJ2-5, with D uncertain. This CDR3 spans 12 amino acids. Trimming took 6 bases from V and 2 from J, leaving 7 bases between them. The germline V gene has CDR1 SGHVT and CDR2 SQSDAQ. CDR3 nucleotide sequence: TGTGCCAGCAGTGGCCAGCAAGAGACCCAGTACTTC. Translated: CASSGQQETQYF.

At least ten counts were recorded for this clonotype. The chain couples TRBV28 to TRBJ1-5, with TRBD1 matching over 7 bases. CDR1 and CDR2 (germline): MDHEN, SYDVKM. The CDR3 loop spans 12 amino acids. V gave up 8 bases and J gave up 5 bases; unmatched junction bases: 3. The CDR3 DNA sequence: TGTGCCAGCTACACAGGGGATCAGCCCCAGCATTTT. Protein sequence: CASYTGDQPQHF.

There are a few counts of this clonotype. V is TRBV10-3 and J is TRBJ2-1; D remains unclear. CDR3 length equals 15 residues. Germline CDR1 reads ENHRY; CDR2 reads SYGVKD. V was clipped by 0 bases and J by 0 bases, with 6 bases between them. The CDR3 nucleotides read TGTGCCATCAGTGAGTCGGGTAACTCCTACAATGAGCAGTTCTTC. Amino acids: CAISESGNSYNEQFF.

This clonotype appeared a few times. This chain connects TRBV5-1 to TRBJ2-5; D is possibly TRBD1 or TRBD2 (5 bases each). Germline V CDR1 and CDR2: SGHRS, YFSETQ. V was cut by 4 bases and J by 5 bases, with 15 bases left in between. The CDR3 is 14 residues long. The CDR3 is CASSPTPGRETQYF. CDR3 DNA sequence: TGCGCCAGCAGCCCAACACCGGGGCGGGAGACCCAGTACTTC. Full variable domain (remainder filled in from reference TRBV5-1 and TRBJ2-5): KAGVTQTPRYLIKTRGQQVTLSCSPISGHRSVSWYQQTPGQGLQFLFEYFSETQRNKGNFPGRFSGRQFSNSRSEMNVSTLELGDSALYLCASSPTPGRETQYFGPGTRLLVL.

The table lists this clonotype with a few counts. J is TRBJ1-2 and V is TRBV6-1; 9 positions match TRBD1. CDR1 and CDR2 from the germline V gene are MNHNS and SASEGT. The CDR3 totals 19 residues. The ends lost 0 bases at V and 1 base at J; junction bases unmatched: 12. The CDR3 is CASSEALWDRDGLNYGYTF. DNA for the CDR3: TGTGCCAGCAGTGAAGCCCTATGGGACAGGGATGGACTTAACTATGGCTACACCTTC.

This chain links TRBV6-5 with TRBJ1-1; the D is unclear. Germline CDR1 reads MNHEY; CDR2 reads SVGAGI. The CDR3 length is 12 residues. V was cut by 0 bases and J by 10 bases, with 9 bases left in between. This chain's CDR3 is CASSYSAGRAFF. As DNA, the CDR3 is TGTGCCAGCAGTTACTCCGCAGGCCGAGCTTTCTTT.

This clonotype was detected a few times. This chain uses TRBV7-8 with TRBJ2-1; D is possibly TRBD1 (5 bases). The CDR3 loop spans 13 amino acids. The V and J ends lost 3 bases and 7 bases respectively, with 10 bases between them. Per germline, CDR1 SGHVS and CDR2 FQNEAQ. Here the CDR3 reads CASSFVGANEQFF. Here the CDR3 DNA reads TGTGCCAGCAGCTTCGTAGGGGCAAATGAGCAGTTCTTC.

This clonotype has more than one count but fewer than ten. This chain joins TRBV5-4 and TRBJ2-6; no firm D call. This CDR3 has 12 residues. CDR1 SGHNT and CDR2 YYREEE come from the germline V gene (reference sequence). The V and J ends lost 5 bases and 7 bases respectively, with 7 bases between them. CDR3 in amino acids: CASSRTANVLTF. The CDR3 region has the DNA TGTGCCAGCAGTAGGACCGCCAACGTCCTGACTTTC. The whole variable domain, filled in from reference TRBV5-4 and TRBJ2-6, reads ETGVTQSPTHLIKTRGQQVTLRCSSQSGHNTVSWYQQALGQGPQFIFQYYREEENGRGNFPPRFSGLQFPNYSSELNVNALELDDSALYLCASSRTANVLTFGAGSRLTVL.